Sequencing of this T cell receptor beta chain was carried out in a study of blood T cell repertoires in COVID-19. Study in general: Samples representing acute and convalescent COVID-19 were sourced from the United States, Italy and Spain. Sources were T cells, B-cell-depleted T cells, or PBMCs; the material itself was cDNA or gDNA.

Trimming removed 7 bases from V and 6 bases from J, with 28 bases in between. Germline CDR1 is SNHLY and CDR2 is FYNNEI. The CDR3 extends over 17 amino acids. Per the authors' pipeline: Estimation of nucleated cell counts was performed using reference gene primer amplification. Using immunoSEQ multiplex PCR, the repertoire was profiled, and TCRdb retains in-frame clones only, with some absent. D and trimming were read from the DNA, whereas the V and J calls and clone size are those reported in that table. Here the sample spans 300,000 to 400,000 clones, approximately 86% being singletons. Sequencing was performed on peripheral blood. The TCR originated in a human donor in a cohort sampled during active COVID-19. The chain is built from TRBV2 and TRBJ2-7, with D tentatively TRBD1 (6 bases). The DNA of the CDR3 is TGTGCCAGCATGAGGGTAACAGGGTTGGCTGGCCTGGGCGAGCAGTACTTC. This encodes CASMRVTGLAGLGEQYF.